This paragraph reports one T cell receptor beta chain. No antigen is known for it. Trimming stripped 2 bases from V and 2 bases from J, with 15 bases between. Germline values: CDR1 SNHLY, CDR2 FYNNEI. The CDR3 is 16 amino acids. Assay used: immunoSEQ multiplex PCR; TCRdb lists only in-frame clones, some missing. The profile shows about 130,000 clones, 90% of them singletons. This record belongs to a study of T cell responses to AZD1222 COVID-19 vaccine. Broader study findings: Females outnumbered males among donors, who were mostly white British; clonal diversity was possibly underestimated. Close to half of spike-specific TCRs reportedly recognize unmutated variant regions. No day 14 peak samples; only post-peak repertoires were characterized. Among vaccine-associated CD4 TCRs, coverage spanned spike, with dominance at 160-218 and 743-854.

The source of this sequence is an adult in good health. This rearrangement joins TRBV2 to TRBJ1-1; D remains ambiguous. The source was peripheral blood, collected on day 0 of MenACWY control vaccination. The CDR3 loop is CASSEPSDGLNTEAFF. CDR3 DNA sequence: TGTGCCAGCAGTGAACCCTCAGACGGGTTAAACACTGAAGCTTTCTTT. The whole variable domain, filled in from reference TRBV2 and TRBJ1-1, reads EPEVTQTPSHQVTQMGQEVILRCVPISNHLYFYWYRQILGQKVEFLVSFYNNEISEKSEIFDDQFSVERPDGSNFTLKIRSTKLEDSAMYFCASSEPSDGLNTEAFFGQGTRLTVV.